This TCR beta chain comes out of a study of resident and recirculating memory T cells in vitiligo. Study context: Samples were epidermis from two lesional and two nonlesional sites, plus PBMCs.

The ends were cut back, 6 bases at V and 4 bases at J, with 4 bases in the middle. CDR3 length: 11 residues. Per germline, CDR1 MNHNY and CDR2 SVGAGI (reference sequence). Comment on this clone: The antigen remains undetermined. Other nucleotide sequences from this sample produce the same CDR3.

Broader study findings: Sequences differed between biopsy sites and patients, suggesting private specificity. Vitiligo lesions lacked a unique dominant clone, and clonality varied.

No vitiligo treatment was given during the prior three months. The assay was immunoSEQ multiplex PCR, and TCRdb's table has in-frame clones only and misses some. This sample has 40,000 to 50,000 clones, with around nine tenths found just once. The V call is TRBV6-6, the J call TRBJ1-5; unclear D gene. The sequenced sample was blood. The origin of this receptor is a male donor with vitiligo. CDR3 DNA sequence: TGTGCCAGCAGCCCTAATCAGCCCCAGCATTTT. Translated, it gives CASSPNQPQHF.